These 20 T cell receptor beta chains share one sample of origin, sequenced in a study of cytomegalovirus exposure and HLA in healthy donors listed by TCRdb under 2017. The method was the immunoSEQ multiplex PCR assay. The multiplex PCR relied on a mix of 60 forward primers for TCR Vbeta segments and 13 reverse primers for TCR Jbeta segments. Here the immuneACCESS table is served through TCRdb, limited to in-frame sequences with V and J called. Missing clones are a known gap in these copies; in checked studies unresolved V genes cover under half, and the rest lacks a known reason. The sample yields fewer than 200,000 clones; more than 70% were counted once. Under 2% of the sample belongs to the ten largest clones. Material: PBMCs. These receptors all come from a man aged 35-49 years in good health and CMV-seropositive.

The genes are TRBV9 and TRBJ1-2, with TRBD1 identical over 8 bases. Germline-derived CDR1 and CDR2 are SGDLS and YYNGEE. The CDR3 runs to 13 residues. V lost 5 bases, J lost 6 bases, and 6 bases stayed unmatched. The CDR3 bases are TGTGCCAGCAGGCCCCAGGGGGCGGATGGCTACACCTTC. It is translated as CASRPQGADGYTF. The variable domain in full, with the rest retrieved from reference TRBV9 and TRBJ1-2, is DSGVTQTPKHLITATGQRVTLRCSPRSGDLSVYWYQQSLDQGLQFLIQYYNGEERAKGNILERFSAQQFPDLHSELNLSSLELGDSALYFCASRPQGADGYTFGSGTRLTVV.

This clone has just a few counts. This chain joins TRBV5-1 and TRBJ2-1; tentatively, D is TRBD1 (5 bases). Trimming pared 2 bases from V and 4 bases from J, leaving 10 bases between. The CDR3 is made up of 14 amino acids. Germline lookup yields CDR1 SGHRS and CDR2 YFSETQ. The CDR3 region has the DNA TGCGCCAGCAGCTTTTCCAGGGTTTACAATGAGCAGTTCTTC. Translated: CASSFSRVYNEQFF.

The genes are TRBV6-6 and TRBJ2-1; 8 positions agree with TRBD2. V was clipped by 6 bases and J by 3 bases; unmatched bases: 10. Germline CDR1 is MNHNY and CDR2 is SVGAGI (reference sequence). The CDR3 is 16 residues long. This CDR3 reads CASRLGGRLHYNEQFF. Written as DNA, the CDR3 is TGTGCCAGCAGGTTGGGCGGGAGGTTACACTACAATGAGCAGTTCTTC.

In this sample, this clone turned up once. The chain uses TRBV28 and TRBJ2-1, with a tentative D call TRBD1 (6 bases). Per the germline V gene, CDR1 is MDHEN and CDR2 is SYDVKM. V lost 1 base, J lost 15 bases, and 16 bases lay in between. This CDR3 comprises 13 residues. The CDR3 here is CASSLLGQTRGFF. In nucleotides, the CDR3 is TGTGCCAGCAGTTTATTAGGACAGACTCGGGGGTTCTTC.

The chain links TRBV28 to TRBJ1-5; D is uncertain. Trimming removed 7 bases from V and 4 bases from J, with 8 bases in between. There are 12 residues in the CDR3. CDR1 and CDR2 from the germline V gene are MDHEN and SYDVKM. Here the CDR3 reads CASTEENQPQHF. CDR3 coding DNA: TGTGCCAGCACCGAGGAAAATCAGCCCCAGCATTTT.

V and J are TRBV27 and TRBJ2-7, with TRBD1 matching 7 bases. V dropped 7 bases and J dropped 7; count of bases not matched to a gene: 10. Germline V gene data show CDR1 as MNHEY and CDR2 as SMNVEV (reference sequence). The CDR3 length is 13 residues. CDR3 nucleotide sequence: TGTGCCAGCACCTATAGAAACAGGGGAGAGCAGTACTTC. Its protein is CASTYRNRGEQYF.

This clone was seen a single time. DNA of the CDR3: TGTGCCAGCTCACCCTTACCCAACAGGGTCACCGGGGAGCTGTTTTTT. This codes for CASSPLPNRVTGELFF. The chain is built from TRBV18 and TRBJ2-2, with D perhaps matching TRBD1 (6 bases). The CDR3 runs 16 residues. V lost 3 bases and J lost 4, with 15 bases in between. The germline V gene encodes CDR1 KGHSH and CDR2 LQKENI.

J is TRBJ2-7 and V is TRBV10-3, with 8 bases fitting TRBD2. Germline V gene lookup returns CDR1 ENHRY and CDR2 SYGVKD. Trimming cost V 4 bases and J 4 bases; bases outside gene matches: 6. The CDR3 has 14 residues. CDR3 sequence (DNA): TGTGCCATCAGTGTACTAGCGGACACTTACGAGCAGTACTTC. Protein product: CAISVLADTYEQYF.

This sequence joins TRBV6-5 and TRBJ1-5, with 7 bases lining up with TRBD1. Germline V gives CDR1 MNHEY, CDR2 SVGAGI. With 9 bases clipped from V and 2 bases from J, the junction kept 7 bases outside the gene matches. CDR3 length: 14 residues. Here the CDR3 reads CASIQGVGNQPQHF. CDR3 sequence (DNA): TGTGCCAGTATTCAGGGGGTGGGCAATCAGCCCCAGCATTTT.

CDR3 bases: TGTGCCAGCAGACAGCCTAACACTGAAGCTTTCTTT. Amino acids: CASRQPNTEAFF. V gene TRBV6-5 combines with J gene TRBJ1-1; unclear D gene. This CDR3 comprises 12 residues. V was pared by 6 bases and J by 2 bases, with 7 bases between. From germline, CDR1 is MNHEY and CDR2 SVGAGI.

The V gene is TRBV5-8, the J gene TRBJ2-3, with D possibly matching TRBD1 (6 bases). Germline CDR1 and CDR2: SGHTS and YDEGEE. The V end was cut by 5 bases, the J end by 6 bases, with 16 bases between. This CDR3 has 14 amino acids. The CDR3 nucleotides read TGTGCCAGCAGTTCCAACAGGGTAGACGATACGCAGTATTTT. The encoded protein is CASSSNRVDDTQYF.

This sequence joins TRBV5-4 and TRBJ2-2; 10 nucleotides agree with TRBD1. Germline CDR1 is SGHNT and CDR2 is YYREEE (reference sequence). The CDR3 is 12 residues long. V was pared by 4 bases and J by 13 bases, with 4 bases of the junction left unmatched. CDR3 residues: CASSRQGAGLFF. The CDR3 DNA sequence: TGTGCCAGCAGCCGACAGGGGGCTGGGCTGTTTTTT. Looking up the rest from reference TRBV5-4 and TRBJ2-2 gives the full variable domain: ETGVTQSPTHLIKTRGQQVTLRCSSQSGHNTVSWYQQALGQGPQFIFQYYREEENGRGNFPPRFSGLQFPNYSSELNVNALELDDSALYLCASSRQGAGLFFGEGSRLTVL.

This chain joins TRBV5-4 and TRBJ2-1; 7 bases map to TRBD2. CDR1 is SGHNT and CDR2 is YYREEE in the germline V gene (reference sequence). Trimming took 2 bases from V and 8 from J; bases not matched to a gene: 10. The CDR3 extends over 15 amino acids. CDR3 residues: CASSFRRERDDEQFF. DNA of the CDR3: TGTGCCAGCAGCTTCCGGCGGGAGCGGGACGATGAGCAGTTCTTC.

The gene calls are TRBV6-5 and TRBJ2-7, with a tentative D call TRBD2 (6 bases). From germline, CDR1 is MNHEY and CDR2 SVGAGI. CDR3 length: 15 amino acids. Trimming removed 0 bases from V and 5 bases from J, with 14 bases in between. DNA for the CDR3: TGTGCCAGCAGTTACTCCGGAGGGATAGGCAACGAGCAGTACTTC. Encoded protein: CASSYSGGIGNEQYF.

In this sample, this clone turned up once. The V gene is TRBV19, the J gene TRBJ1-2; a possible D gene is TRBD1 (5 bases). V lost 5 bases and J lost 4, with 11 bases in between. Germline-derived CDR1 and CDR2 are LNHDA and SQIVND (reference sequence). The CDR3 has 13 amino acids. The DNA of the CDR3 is TGTGCCAGTAGTCCGCGGGACCCCTATGGCTACACCTTC. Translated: CASSPRDPYGYTF.

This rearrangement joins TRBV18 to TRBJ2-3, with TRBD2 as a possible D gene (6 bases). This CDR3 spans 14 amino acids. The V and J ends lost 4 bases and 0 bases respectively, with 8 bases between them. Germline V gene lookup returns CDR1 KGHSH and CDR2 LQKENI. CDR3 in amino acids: CASSRGDSTDTQYF. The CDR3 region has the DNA TGTGCCAGCTCACGCGGGGACAGCACAGATACGCAGTATTTT.

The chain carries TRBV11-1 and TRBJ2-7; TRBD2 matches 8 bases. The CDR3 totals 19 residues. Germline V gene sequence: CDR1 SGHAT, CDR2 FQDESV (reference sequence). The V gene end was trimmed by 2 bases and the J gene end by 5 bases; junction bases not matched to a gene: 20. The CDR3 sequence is CASSLRRAPGRAGINEQYF. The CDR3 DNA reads TGTGCCAGCAGCTTAAGGAGGGCCCCCGGGAGGGCCGGGATCAACGAGCAGTACTTC.

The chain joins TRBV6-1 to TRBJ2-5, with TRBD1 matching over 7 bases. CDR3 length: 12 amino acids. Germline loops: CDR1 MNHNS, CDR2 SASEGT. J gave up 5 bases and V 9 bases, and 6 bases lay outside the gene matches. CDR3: CASYRGGETQYF. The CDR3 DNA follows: TGTGCCAGTTACAGGGGTGGCGAGACCCAGTACTTC.

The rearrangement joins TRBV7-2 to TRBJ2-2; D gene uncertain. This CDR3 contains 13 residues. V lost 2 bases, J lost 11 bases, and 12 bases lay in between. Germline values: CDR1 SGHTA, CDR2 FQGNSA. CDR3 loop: CASSLQLRGELFF. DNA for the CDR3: TGTGCCAGCAGCTTACAGTTAAGAGGCGAGCTGTTTTTT.

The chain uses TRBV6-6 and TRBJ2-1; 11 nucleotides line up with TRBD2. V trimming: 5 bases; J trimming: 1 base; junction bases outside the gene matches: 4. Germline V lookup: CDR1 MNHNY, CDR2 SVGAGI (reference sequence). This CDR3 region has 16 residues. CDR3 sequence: CASSRIAGGSYNEQFF. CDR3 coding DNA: TGTGCCAGCAGTCGGATAGCGGGAGGGTCCTACAATGAGCAGTTCTTC.